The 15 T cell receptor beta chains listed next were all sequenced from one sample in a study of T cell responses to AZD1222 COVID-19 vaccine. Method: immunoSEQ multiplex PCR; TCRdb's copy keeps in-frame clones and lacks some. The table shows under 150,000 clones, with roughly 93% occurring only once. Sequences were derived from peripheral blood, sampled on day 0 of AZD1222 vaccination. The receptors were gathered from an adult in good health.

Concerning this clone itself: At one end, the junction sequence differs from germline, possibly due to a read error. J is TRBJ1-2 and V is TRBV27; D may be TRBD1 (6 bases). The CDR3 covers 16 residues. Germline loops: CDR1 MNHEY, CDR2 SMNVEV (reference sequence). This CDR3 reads CASSISGARLPYGYTF. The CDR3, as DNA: TGTGCCAGCAGTATATCAGGGGCCAGATTGCCTTATGGCTACACCTTC.

CDR3 amino acids: CASSQRQGSEQYF. For the CDR3, the DNA is TGTGCCAGCAGCCAAAGACAGGGTAGCGAGCAGTACTTC. The V gene is TRBV3-1 (or the pseudogene TRBV3-2), the J gene TRBJ2-7, with 7 bases that match TRBD1. Per germline, CDR1 LGHDT and CDR2 YNNKEL (reference sequence). After removal of 2 bases from V and 6 bases from J, the junction contained 4 bases not matched to a gene. CDR3 length equals 13 residues.

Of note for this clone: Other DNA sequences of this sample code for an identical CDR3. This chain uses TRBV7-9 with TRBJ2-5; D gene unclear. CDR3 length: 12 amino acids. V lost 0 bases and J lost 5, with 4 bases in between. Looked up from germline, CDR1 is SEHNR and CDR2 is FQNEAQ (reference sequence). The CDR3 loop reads CASSLAGETQYF. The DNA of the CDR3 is TGTGCCAGCAGCTTAGCCGGGGAGACCCAGTACTTC. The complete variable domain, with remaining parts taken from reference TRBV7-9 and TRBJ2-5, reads DTGVSQNPRHKITKRGQNVTFRCDPISEHNRLYWYRQTLGQGPEFLTYFQNEAQLEKSRLLSDRFSAERPKGSFSTLEIQRTEQGDSAMYLCASSLAGETQYFGPGTRLLVL.

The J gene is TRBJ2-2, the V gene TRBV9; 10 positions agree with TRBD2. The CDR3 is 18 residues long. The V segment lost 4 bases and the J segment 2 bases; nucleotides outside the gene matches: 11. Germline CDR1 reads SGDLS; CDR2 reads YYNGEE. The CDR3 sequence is CASSTSGARRQNTGELFF. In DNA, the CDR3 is TGTGCCAGCAGCACTAGCGGGGCGAGGCGCCAAAACACCGGGGAGCTGTTTTTT.

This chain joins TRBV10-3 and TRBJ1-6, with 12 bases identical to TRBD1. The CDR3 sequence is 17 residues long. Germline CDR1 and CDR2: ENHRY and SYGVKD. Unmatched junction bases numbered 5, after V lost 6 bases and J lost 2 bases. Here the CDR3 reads CAISPGQGATYNSPLHF. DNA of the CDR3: TGTGCCATCAGCCCGGGACAGGGGGCCACCTATAATTCACCCCTCCACTTT.

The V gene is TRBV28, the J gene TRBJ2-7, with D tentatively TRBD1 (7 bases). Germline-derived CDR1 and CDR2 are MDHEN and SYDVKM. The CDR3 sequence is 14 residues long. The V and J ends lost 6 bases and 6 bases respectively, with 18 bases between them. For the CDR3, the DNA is TGTGCCAGCAGCCAGGGGGGCTCGGGATTCGAGCAGTACTTC. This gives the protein CASSQGGSGFEQYF. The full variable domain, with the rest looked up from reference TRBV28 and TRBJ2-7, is DVKVTQSSRYLVKRTGEKVFLECVQDMDHENMFWYRQDPGLGLRLIYFSYDVKMKEKGDIPEGYSVSREKKERFSLILESASTNQTSMYLCASSQGGSGFEQYFGPGTRLTVT.

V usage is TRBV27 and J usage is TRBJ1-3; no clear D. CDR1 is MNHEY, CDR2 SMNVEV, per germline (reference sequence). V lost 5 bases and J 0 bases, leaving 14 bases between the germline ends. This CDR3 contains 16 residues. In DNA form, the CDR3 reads TGTGCCAGCAGTCCACGTTCCCTTTTCTCTGGAAACACCATATATTTT. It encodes CASSPRSLFSGNTIYF.

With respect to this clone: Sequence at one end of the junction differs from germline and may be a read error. For the CDR3, the DNA is TGTGCCAGCAGCTATAGACTTGAACCTGGGAACACCATATATTTT. It yields the protein CASSYRLEPGNTIYF. The chain has TRBV4-2 and TRBJ1-3; no definite D call. Germline V gene lookup returns CDR1 LGHNA and CDR2 YNFKEQ. This CDR3 spans 15 amino acids.

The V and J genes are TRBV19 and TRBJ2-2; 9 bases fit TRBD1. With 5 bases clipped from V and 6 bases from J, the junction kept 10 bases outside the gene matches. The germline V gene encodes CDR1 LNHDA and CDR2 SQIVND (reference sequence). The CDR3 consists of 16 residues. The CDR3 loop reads CASSVGTGSVPGELFF. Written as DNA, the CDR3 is TGTGCCAGTAGTGTAGGGACAGGGTCTGTCCCCGGGGAGCTGTTTTTT.

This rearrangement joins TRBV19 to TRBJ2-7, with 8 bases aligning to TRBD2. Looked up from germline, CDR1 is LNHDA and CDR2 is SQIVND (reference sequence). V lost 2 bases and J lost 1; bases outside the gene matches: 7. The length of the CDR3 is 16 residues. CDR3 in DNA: TGTGCCAGTAGTATAAGGAAGACTAGCGCATCCTACGAGCAGTACTTC. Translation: CASSIRKTSASYEQYF.

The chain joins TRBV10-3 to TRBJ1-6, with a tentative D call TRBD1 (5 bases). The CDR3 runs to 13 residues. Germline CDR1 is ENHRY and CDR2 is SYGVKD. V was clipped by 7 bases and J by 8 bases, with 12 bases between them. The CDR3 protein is CAITDMTDSPLHF. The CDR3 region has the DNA TGTGCCATCACGGACATGACGGATTCACCCCTCCACTTT.

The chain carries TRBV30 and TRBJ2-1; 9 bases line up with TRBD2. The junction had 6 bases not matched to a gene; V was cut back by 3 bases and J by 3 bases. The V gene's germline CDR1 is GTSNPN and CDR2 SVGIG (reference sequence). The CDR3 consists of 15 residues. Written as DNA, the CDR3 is TGTGCCTGGAGGGAGGGACTAGCAGGCTACAATGAGCAGTTCTTC. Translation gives CAWREGLAGYNEQFF.

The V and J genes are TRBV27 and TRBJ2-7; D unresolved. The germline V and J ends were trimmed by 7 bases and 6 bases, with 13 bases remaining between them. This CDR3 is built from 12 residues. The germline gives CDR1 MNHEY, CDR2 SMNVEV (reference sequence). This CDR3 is CASTPPESEQYF. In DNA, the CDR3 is TGTGCCAGCACCCCACCCGAGAGCGAGCAGTACTTC.

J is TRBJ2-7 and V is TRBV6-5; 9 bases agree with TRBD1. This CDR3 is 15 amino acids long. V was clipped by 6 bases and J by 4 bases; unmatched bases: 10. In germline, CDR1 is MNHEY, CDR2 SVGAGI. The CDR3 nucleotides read TGTGCCAGCAGCGCGACATGGACAGGGGCATACGAGCAGTACTTC. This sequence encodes CASSATWTGAYEQYF.

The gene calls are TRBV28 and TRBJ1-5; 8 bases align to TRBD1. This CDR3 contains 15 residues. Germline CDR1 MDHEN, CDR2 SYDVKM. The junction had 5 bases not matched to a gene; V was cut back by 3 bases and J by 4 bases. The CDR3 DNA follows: TGTGCCAGCAGTTTCTCCGGACAGGGAAATCAGCCCCAGCATTTT. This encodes CASSFSGQGNQPQHF.